This T cell receptor beta chain was obtained from a study of T cells in Graves' hyperthyroidism and ophthalmopathy. This clonotype was observed many times. As yet, its antigen is unknown. This CDR3 region has 16 residues. V was trimmed by 6 bases and J by 5 bases, leaving 19 bases between them. Germline V gives CDR1 WSHSY, CDR2 SAAADI. Study-wide points: The model made its ophthalmopathy prediction, and onset followed a median 6.5 months later.

What was amplified from RNA transcripts were TCR beta CDR3 regions. Primed by the HTBI set, a first-round RT-PCR was run on the TCR CDR3. MiXCR, run by TCRdb on the multiplex PCR reads, gives a single entry per CDR3 protein. The repertoire consists of over 150,000 distinct CDR3 sequences, with about a sixth occurring once and the leading ten covering roughly 49%. The sequence was collected from a woman aged 45-59 years with Graves' hyperthyroidism. The gene calls are TRBV10-2 and TRBJ1-4; D remains unclear. Specimen: blood. CDR3: CASSDPRTADNEKLFF. CDR3 nucleotide sequence: TGCGCCAGCAGCGACCCTAGGACCGCTGACAATGAAAAACTGTTTTTT.